This T cell receptor (beta chain) derives from a study of technical replicates of blood from a handful of donors. Germline values: CDR1 ENHRY, CDR2 SYGVKD. The V and J ends lost 6 bases and 1 base, in that order; junction bases with no gene match: 4. The CDR3 has 14 amino acids. In its sample, this clone was seen once. The repertoire was sequenced with immunoSEQ multiplex PCR; TCRdb's copy has only in-frame clones and lacks some. The sample has around 67,000 clones; about 95% are singletons. The TCR was taken from a human donor in good health. This rearrangement joins TRBV10-3 to TRBJ1-1, with TRBD1 matching over 8 bases. Sequenced input: T cells isolated from PBMCs. CDR3 sequence reads: CAISLTGENTEAFF. CDR3 DNA sequence: TGTGCCATCAGCCTGACAGGGGAGAACACTGAAGCTTTCTTT.